Presented here are 28 T cell receptor beta chains from one specimen sequenced in a study of T-cell memory formation after mild COVID-19. TCRdb called the 5' RACE reads again in MiXCR, with one record for every CDR3 protein. The data contain roughly 110,000 distinct CDR3 sequences, over 13% of them singletons. The sequenced sample consisted of PBMCs or a T cell subset sorted from them (not recorded which). These receptor sequences come from a man aged 18 to 30 who had mild COVID-19 (a few samples of this study predate the infection). Cell type and time point are not known.

CDR3 residues: CASSLGSSRDRRETQYF. In DNA form, the CDR3 reads TGTGCCAGCAGCCTCGGGTCTTCCCGGGACAGGAGAGAGACCCAGTACTTC. The chain employs TRBV12-3 or TRBV12-4 and TRBJ2-5, with TRBD1 identical over 8 bases. Trimming at V came to 6 bases and at J to 4 bases, leaving 16 bases not matched to a gene. The CDR3 is 17 residues long.

The V gene is TRBV7-9, the J gene TRBJ2-5; D is possibly TRBD1 or TRBD2 (5 bases each). The V end lost 0 bases, the J end lost 5 bases, and 10 bases lay between the germline ends. Germline loops: CDR1 SEHNR, CDR2 FQNEAQ (reference sequence). The CDR3 totals 14 residues. CDR3 sequence (DNA): TGTGCCAGCAGCTTAGCCGGGGCCGGGGAGACCCAGTACTTC. This codes for CASSLAGAGETQYF.

V and J are TRBV27 and TRBJ2-7; TRBD1 aligns across 9 bases. CDR1 and CDR2 from the germline V gene are MNHEY and SMNVEV (reference sequence). With 5 bases clipped from V and 5 bases from J, the junction kept 10 bases outside the gene matches. The CDR3 has 15 amino acids. The CDR3 nucleotides are TGTGCCAGCAGTATCCGGGACAGGGCTTCTCACGAGCAGTACTTC. It translates to CASSIRDRASHEQYF.

This clonotype came up a few times. V gene TRBV25-1 combines with J gene TRBJ2-5; TRBD1 might be the D (6 bases). The CDR3 is 14 amino acids. Germline V CDR1 and CDR2: MGHDK, SYGVNS. The V gene lost 6 bases and the J gene lost 1 base, with 12 bases spanning the gap. DNA for the CDR3: TGTGCCAGCAGCGCCTACAGGGCCCAAGAGACCCAGTACTTC. It encodes CASSAYRAQETQYF.

This clonotype was observed at least ten times. The gene calls are TRBV4-2 and TRBJ2-1; D is ambiguous. The CDR3 covers 13 residues. Looked up from germline, CDR1 is LGHNA and CDR2 is YNFKEQ. Between the trimmed V and J ends, which lost 4 bases and 4 bases, there was a span of 8 bases. The CDR3 loop reads CASSLTRYNEQFF. CDR3 sequence (DNA): TGTGCCAGCAGCCTCACACGGTACAATGAGCAGTTCTTC.

The chain links TRBV6-1 to TRBJ2-6, with D perhaps TRBD1 or TRBD2 (5 bases each). The V gene's germline CDR1 is MNHNS and CDR2 SASEGT. The CDR3 consists of 16 residues. Trimming left V 0 bases short and J 1 base short, with 7 bases between. The CDR3 is CASSEAWGSGANVLTF. The DNA of the CDR3 is TGTGCCAGCAGTGAAGCTTGGGGGTCTGGGGCCAACGTCCTGACTTTC.

V usage is TRBV9 and J usage is TRBJ2-7; TRBD1 matches at 10 bases. J lost 6 bases, V lost 0 bases, and 0 bases had no gene match. This CDR3 is built from 13 residues. Germline CDR1 and CDR2: SGDLS and YYNGEE. CDR3 sequence (DNA): TGTGCCAGCAGCGTAGGGACAGGGGGCGAGCAGTACGTC. It codes for CASSVGTGGEQYV.

In this sample, this clonotype turned up once. The chain combines TRBV7-9 with TRBJ1-3, with D uncertain. The CDR3 totals 12 residues. The V end lost 11 bases, the J end lost 3 bases, and 11 bases lay between the germline ends. Looked up from germline, CDR1 is SEHNR and CDR2 is FQNEAQ (reference sequence). CDR3 in amino acids: CACAPGGNTIYF. CDR3 DNA sequence: TGTGCCTGCGCCCCTGGTGGAAACACCATATATTTT.

The V and J genes are TRBV4-1 and TRBJ2-5, with a possible D match to TRBD2 (6 bases). V lost 3 bases, J lost 5 bases, and 19 bases lay in between. The length of the CDR3 is 16 residues. From germline, CDR1 is MGHRA and CDR2 YSYEKL. CDR3 sequence: CASSQVLVGTLETQYF. CDR3 DNA: TGCGCCAGCAGCCAGGTACTGGTCGGGACTCTGGAGACCCAGTACTTC.

This clonotype was recorded only once. The chain recombines TRBV10-2 with TRBJ1-5; D might be TRBD1 (5 bases). The CDR3 contains 14 residues. The germline V and J ends were trimmed by 8 bases and 2 bases, with 13 bases remaining between them. Germline V gives CDR1 WSHSY, CDR2 SAAADI. CDR3 sequence reads: CASGEGWGNQPQHF. In DNA form, the CDR3 reads TGCGCCAGCGGGGAGGGGTGGGGCAATCAGCCCCAGCATTTT.

This clonotype was detected a few times. This chain connects TRBV5-1 to TRBJ2-5; D uncertain. V was cut by 2 bases and J by 2 bases, with 10 bases left in between. Germline CDR1 and CDR2: SGHRS and YFSETQ. This CDR3 contains 14 residues. The CDR3 here is CASSFRGIQETQYF. CDR3 DNA: TGCGCCAGCAGCTTCCGAGGTATTCAAGAGACCCAGTACTTC.

This clonotype has ten or more counts. This sequence joins TRBV3-1 and TRBJ2-3; TRBD1 aligns across 7 bases. Germline CDR1 and CDR2: LGHDT and YNNKEL (reference sequence). After removal of 0 bases from V and 6 bases from J, the junction contained 21 bases not matched to a gene. The CDR3 contains 20 residues. The DNA of the CDR3 is TGTGCCAGCAGCCAAGAGTACAGGGGCGGACTGAGCGAACCCGGGGATACGCAGTATTTT. Translated: CASSQEYRGGLSEPGDTQYF.

This chain connects TRBV7-8 to TRBJ1-5; a possible D gene is TRBD1 (5 bases). This CDR3 is built from 15 residues. Germline-derived CDR1 and CDR2 are SGHVS and FQNEAQ. Trimming shortened V by 5 bases and J by 4 bases, and 15 bases separated the two germline ends. The chain's CDR3 is CASSSEYRPNQPQHF. CDR3 bases: TGTGCCAGCAGCAGTGAATACAGGCCTAATCAGCCCCAGCATTTT. Using reference TRBV7-8 and TRBJ1-5 for the parts outside the CDR3, the full variable domain is GAGVSQSPRYKVAKRGQDVALRCDPISGHVSLFWYQQALGQGPEFLTYFQNEAQLDKSGLPSDRFFAERPEGSVSTLKIQRTQQEDSAVYLCASSSEYRPNQPQHFGDGTRLSIL.

The J gene is TRBJ2-7, the V gene TRBV12-3 or TRBV12-4; D perhaps matches TRBD2 (5 bases). The CDR3 totals 15 residues. V lost 4 bases to trimming and J lost 5 bases, with 18 bases between them. The CDR3 is CASSSSFYSLDEQYF. CDR3 nucleotides: TGTGCCAGCAGTTCTAGCTTTTACTCCCTTGACGAGCAGTACTTC.

This clonotype was seen a handful of times. This chain links TRBV14 with TRBJ2-7, with D maybe TRBD2 (5 bases). The CDR3 runs to 14 residues. Germline V gives CDR1 SGHDN, CDR2 FVKESK. The V and J ends lost 4 bases and 4 bases respectively, with 14 bases between them. The CDR3 protein is CASSPQDRDYEQYV. In DNA form, the CDR3 reads TGTGCCAGCAGCCCACAAGATCGGGATTACGAGCAGTACGTC.

This clonotype was detected only a few times. The chain recombines TRBV12-3 or TRBV12-4 with TRBJ1-6, with D maybe TRBD1 (5 bases). The CDR3 consists of 16 residues. The V gene lost 6 bases and the J gene lost 7 bases, with 19 bases spanning the gap. CDR3 in DNA: TGTGCCAGCAGCCCCGCGGGGGGTCTTGGAAATTCACCCCTCCACTTT. It translates to CASSPAGGLGNSPLHF.

There are a few counts of this clonotype. The J gene is TRBJ1-2, the V gene TRBV19, with a weak D call TRBD1 (6 bases). The length of the CDR3 is 13 residues. With 5 bases removed from V and 4 bases from J, the gap between germline ends came to 11 bases. Germline assignment: CDR1 LNHDA and CDR2 SQIVND (reference sequence). CDR3 protein: CASSGRTVYGYTF. CDR3 sequence (DNA): TGTGCCAGTAGTGGAAGGACAGTCTATGGCTACACCTTC.

This clonotype was seen only a few times. This chain connects TRBV12-3 or TRBV12-4 to TRBJ2-1; D remains ambiguous. The CDR3 runs 12 residues. V lost 6 bases to trimming and J lost 6 bases, with 9 bases between them. CDR3 region: CASSDPGNEQFF. In nucleotides, the CDR3 is TGTGCCAGCAGCGATCCTGGCAATGAGCAGTTCTTC.

This clonotype was detected a few times. The chain links TRBV12-3 or TRBV12-4 to TRBJ1-5; D uncertain. This CDR3 is built from 16 residues. V lost 2 bases and J 0 bases, leaving 11 bases between the germline ends. The CDR3 DNA sequence: TGTGCCAGCAGTTTATCGAGCCTTTATAGCAATCAGCCCCAGCATTTT. It specifies CASSLSSLYSNQPQHF.

The chain couples TRBV4-3 to TRBJ1-1; TRBD1 might be the D (6 bases). Germline CDR1 is LGHNA and CDR2 is YSLEER. This CDR3 is built from 14 residues. V was cut by 4 bases and J by 4 bases, with 13 bases left in between. DNA for the CDR3: TGCGCCAGCAGCCCATCTGAGGGGGGCACTGAAGCTTTCTTT. Protein: CASSPSEGGTEAFF.

This chain links TRBV6-5 with TRBJ1-5; TRBD1 matches at 9 bases. Per the germline V gene, CDR1 is MNHEY and CDR2 is SVGAGI. The J segment lost 6 bases and the V segment lost 6 bases, leaving 6 bases of the junction unmatched. The CDR3 loop spans 14 amino acids. The CDR3 DNA follows: TGTGCCAGCAGACCGACAGGGGGGAGTCAGCCCCAGCATTTT. Residues: CASRPTGGSQPQHF.

In its sample, this clonotype was seen a few times. The rearrangement joins TRBV29-1 to TRBJ2-3; D gene ambiguous. CDR3 length: 14 amino acids. CDR1 and CDR2 (germline): SQVTM, ANQGSEA. V gave up 0 bases and J gave up 0 bases, with 7 bases separating them. CDR3 nucleotides: TGCAGCGTTGAAGATCCAGGCAGCACAGATACGCAGTATTTT. Its translation: CSVEDPGSTDTQYF.

This clonotype was recorded at least ten times. V usage is TRBV5-1 and J usage is TRBJ1-1, with D tentatively TRBD1 (6 bases). The length of the CDR3 is 14 residues. Germline-derived CDR1 and CDR2 are SGHRS and YFSETQ. V was clipped by 4 bases and J by 6 bases, with 16 bases between them. The CDR3 here is CASSADSGWAEAFF. The DNA for the CDR3 is TGCGCCAGCAGCGCGGACAGCGGGTGGGCTGAAGCTTTCTTT.

In DNA, the CDR3 is TGTGCCAGCAGTTTGTCAGGATATCAGCCCCAGCATTTT. It translates to CASSLSGYQPQHF. This rearrangement joins TRBV27 to TRBJ1-5; D call uncertain. The CDR3 spans 13 residues. Between the trimmed V and J ends, which lost 3 bases and 5 bases, there was a span of 8 bases. Germline V gives CDR1 MNHEY, CDR2 SMNVEV (reference sequence).

The V gene is TRBV6-2 or TRBV6-3, the J gene TRBJ2-7; possibly TRBD2 for D (5 bases). V lost 2 bases and J lost 5, with 16 bases in between. The CDR3 length is 15 residues. Germline assignment: CDR1 MNHEY and CDR2 SVGEGT. CDR3 DNA: TGTGCCAGCAGTTACCCCCCCGAGGGATCCGACGAGCAGTACGTC. It is translated as CASSYPPEGSDEQYV.

The chain is built from TRBV7-9 and TRBJ2-7; tentative D call: TRBD2 (5 bases). The germline gives CDR1 SEHNR, CDR2 FQNEAQ (reference sequence). This CDR3 is built from 13 residues. The germline V and J ends were trimmed by 4 bases and 1 base, with 8 bases remaining between them. This chain's CDR3 is CASSSGGSYEQYF. CDR3 DNA: TGTGCCAGCAGCTCTGGCGGGTCCTACGAGCAGTACTTC.

A few counts support this clonotype. The chain couples TRBV6-6 to TRBJ2-3; D ambiguous. Trimming removed 6 bases at V and 2 bases at J, with 15 bases between. Looked up from germline, CDR1 is MNHNY and CDR2 is SVGAGI (reference sequence). The CDR3 runs 15 residues. CDR3 sequence (DNA): TGTGCCAGCAGATTGACGCACACCTTCACAGATACGCAGTATTTT. Amino acids: CASRLTHTFTDTQYF.

This clonotype has at least ten counts. This sequence joins TRBV7-2 and TRBJ2-1, with TRBD1 identical over 9 bases. The CDR3 is 13 residues long. V lost 5 bases, J lost 7 bases, and 3 bases stayed unmatched. Looked up from germline, CDR1 is SGHTA and CDR2 is FQGNSA. The CDR3 DNA reads as TGTGCCAGCAGCCTACAGGGGGCGAATGAGCAGTTCTTC. Residues: CASSLQGANEQFF.